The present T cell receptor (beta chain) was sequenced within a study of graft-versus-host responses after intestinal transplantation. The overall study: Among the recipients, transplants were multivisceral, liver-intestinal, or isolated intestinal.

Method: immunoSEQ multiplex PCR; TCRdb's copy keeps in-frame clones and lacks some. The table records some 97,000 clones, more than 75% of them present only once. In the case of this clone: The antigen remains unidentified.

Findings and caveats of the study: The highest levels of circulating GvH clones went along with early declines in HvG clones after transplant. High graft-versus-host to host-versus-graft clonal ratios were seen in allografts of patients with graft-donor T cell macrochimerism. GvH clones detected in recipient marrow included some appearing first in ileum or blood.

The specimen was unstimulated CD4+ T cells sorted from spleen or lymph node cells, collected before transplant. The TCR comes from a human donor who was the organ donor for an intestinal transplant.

CDR3 nucleotides: TGTGCCAGCAGTTTAGCAGGGCCCACTGAAGCTTTCTTT. Translation: CASSLAGPTEAFF. The V gene is TRBV6-1, the J gene TRBJ1-1; tentatively, D is TRBD1 (5 bases). CDR1 is MNHNS and CDR2 is SASEGT in the germline V gene. V shed 5 bases and J shed 4 bases, with 11 bases lying between them. The length of the CDR3 is 13 residues.